These T cell receptor beta chains were read from a single sample in a study of identical twins. From the 5' RACE reads, TCRdb called clonotypes with MiXCR, one entry per CDR3 protein. This table holds a few hundred thousand distinct CDR3 sequences, approximately 15% found once. These records were also assigned to another study, of yellow fever vaccine responses in identical twins.

The specimen was CD4+ T cells sorted from blood. The receptors here all came from a woman younger than 30 in good health. The CDR3 runs from the conserved cysteine through the conserved F or W. D genes are given only for firm matches. The size entry is marked missing in some rows and otherwise reads once, few, many or a size class.

clone size: few
CDR3 length: 13
V gene: TRBV5-1
J gene: TRBJ2-7
D gene: TRBD1
CDR3 DNA: TGCGCCAGCAGCACCAGACAGGGTGACGAGCAGTACTTC
CDR3 protein: CASSTRQGDEQYF

clone size: many
CDR3 length: 14
V gene: TRBV20-1
J gene: TRBJ2-1
D gene: .
CDR3 DNA: TGCAGTGCTCTCGCGCGGCGGACTTCCAATGAGCAGTTCTTC
CDR3 protein: CSALARRTSNEQFF

clone size: few
CDR3 length: 14
V gene: TRBV25-1
J gene: TRBJ2-1
D gene: .
CDR3 DNA: TGTGCCAGCAGTGAATCTTGGGGCTTGGCTGAGCAGTTCTTC
CDR3 protein: CASSESWGLAEQFF

clone size: few
CDR3 length: 15
V gene: TRBV4-3
J gene: TRBJ1-5
D gene: TRBD1
CDR3 DNA: TGCGCCAGCAGCCAAGAGACAGGGTCAATTCAGCCCCAGCATTTT
CDR3 protein: CASSQETGSIQPQHF

clone size: few
CDR3 length: 13
V gene: TRBV15
J gene: TRBJ2-1
D gene: TRBD2
CDR3 DNA: TGTGCCACCAGCGGGACTACCTACAATGAGCAGTTCTTC
CDR3 protein: CATSGTTYNEQFF

clone size: few
CDR3 length: 16
V gene: TRBV15
J gene: TRBJ2-1
D gene: TRBD2
CDR3 DNA: TGTGCCACCAGCAGCATGAAGCGGGATCCCTACAATGAGCAGTTCTTC
CDR3 protein: CATSSMKRDPYNEQFF

clone size: .
CDR3 length: 14
V gene: TRBV3-1
J gene: TRBJ2-3
D gene: TRBD1
CDR3 DNA: TGTGCCAGCAGCCGGACAGGGAACACAGATACGCAGTATTTT
CDR3 protein: CASSRTGNTDTQYF

clone size: few
CDR3 length: 15
V gene: TRBV18
J gene: TRBJ2-2
D gene: .
CDR3 DNA: TGTGCCAGCTCACCACCGAGTTCGAACACCGGGGAGCTGTTTTTT
CDR3 protein: CASSPPSSNTGELFF

clone size: .
CDR3 length: 14
V gene: TRBV28
J gene: TRBJ1-4
D gene: .
CDR3 DNA: TGTGCCAGCAGTTTGCTAGGGATTGATGAAAAACTGTTTTTT
CDR3 protein: CASSLLGIDEKLFF

clone size: few
CDR3 length: 14
V gene: TRBV5-6
J gene: TRBJ2-7
D gene: TRBD2
CDR3 DNA: TGTGCCAGCAGCTTGGTTCTAGCGGGAGTCGAGCAGTACTTC
CDR3 protein: CASSLVLAGVEQYF

clone size: many
CDR3 length: 14
V gene: TRBV12-3/TRBV12-4
J gene: TRBJ2-7
D gene: .
CDR3 DNA: TGTGCCAGCAGCCCTCAGGACAGAGTCTACGAGCAGTACTTC
CDR3 protein: CASSPQDRVYEQYF

clone size: many
CDR3 length: 16
V gene: TRBV10-2
J gene: TRBJ2-7
D gene: TRBD2
CDR3 DNA: TGCGCCAGCAGTGTACCTAGCGGGAGAGGGGCCTACGAGCAGTACTTC
CDR3 protein: CASSVPSGRGAYEQYF

clone size: .
CDR3 length: 13
V gene: TRBV20-1
J gene: TRBJ2-5
D gene: TRBD2
CDR3 DNA: TGCACCCCGGGGGGGACTAGTGTTGAGACCCAGTACTTC
CDR3 protein: CTPGGTSVETQYF

clone size: many
CDR3 length: 12
V gene: TRBV3-1
J gene: TRBJ2-7
D gene: .
CDR3 DNA: TGTGCCAGCAGCCACCTAGGCTACGAGCAGTACTTC
CDR3 protein: CASSHLGYEQYF

clone size: many
CDR3 length: 13
V gene: TRBV7-3
J gene: TRBJ2-3
D gene: .
CDR3 DNA: TGTGCCAGCAGCTTAAACCCCACAGATACGCAGTATTTT
CDR3 protein: CASSLNPTDTQYF

clone size: .
CDR3 length: 13
V gene: TRBV5-6
J gene: TRBJ2-7
D gene: .
CDR3 DNA: TGTGCCAGCAGCTTGGCCACAGGGTTCGAGCAGTACTTC
CDR3 protein: CASSLATGFEQYF

clone size: .
CDR3 length: 14
V gene: TRBV12-3/TRBV12-4
J gene: TRBJ1-6
D gene: .
CDR3 DNA: TGTGCCAGCAGTCGGACAGCCAGTAATTCACCCCTCCACTTT
CDR3 protein: CASSRTASNSPLHF

clone size: .
CDR3 length: 13
V gene: TRBV7-2
J gene: TRBJ2-3
D gene: .
CDR3 DNA: TGTGCCAGCAGCTCGCGGGACGCCTCAACGGGGTATTTT
CDR3 protein: CASSSRDASTGYF

clone size: many
CDR3 length: 15
V gene: TRBV20-1
J gene: TRBJ2-7
D gene: .
CDR3 DNA: TGCAGTGCTAGAGCACCGGTGACTAGCTCCTACGAGCAGTACTTC
CDR3 protein: CSARAPVTSSYEQYF

clone size: .
CDR3 length: 16
V gene: TRBV21-1
J gene: TRBJ1-1
D gene: .
CDR3 DNA: TGTGCCAGCAGCCACCGCGCGGGACCTCCGAACACTGAAGCTTTCTTT
CDR3 protein: CASSHRAGPPNTEAFF

clone size: few
CDR3 length: 19
V gene: TRBV11-1
J gene: TRBJ2-3
D gene: .
CDR3 DNA: TGTGCCAGCAGCTTAGGTTCAGGCGGAAACAGAGGAGCGTCAGATACGCAGTATTTT
CDR3 protein: CASSLGSGGNRGASDTQYF

clone size: many
CDR3 length: 13
V gene: TRBV29-1
J gene: TRBJ2-7
D gene: .
CDR3 DNA: TGCAGCGTTTTAGCCATGGTCTCCTACGAGCAGTACTTC
CDR3 protein: CSVLAMVSYEQYF

clone size: .
CDR3 length: 16
V gene: TRBV5-1
J gene: TRBJ2-4
D gene: TRBD1
CDR3 DNA: TGCGCCAGCGGTTCCTCCGGGACAGGGGCTGGAAACATTCAGTACTTC
CDR3 protein: CASGSSGTGAGNIQYF

clone size: few
CDR3 length: 20
V gene: TRBV3-1
J gene: TRBJ2-1
D gene: TRBD2
CDR3 DNA: TGTGCCAGCAGCCAAGAAAGGGCTAGCGGAGCCCTCCCAAAAGGGTATGAGCAGTTCTTC
CDR3 protein: CASSQERASGALPKGYEQFF